This T cell receptor (beta chain) stems from a study of blood T cell repertoires in COVID-19. Study information: From the United States, Italy and Spain came samples of acute and convalescent COVID-19. The cDNA or gDNA used as material had been derived from T cells, B-cell-depleted T cells, or PBMCs.

In the original analysis: Nucleated cell counts were estimated from reference gene primer amplification. The data were produced by immunoSEQ multiplex PCR, yet TCRdb's version contains in-frame clones alone and is incomplete. Clone size and the V and J calls come from that table; the DNA yielded D and trimming. The sample carries roughly 110,000 clones, 75% to 90% recorded once. Sequenced sample: peripheral blood. The TCR was taken from a human donor in a cohort sampled during active COVID-19.

The CDR3 DNA follows: TGTGCCAGTAGTATATTCCAAGTACAGGGGGATAATTCACCCCTCCACTTT. It codes for CASSIFQVQGDNSPLHF. The chain employs TRBV19 and TRBJ1-6; 8 bases map to TRBD1. The CDR3 sequence is 17 residues long. The V and J ends lost 2 bases and 5 bases, in that order; junction bases with no gene match: 8. Germline V gene sequence: CDR1 LNHDA, CDR2 SQIVND (reference sequence).